This section outlines one T cell receptor beta chain sequence together with its context. It lacks a known antigen. No per-base quality is available; no much larger clone lies one base away. The data derive from a study of PD-L1 blockade in urothelial cancer (dated by TCRdb to about 2017). Concerning the study at large: All patients started therapy in the mid-2010s and received atezolizumab 1,200 mg intravenously every 3 weeks. Pretreatment tumor samples, along with matched peripheral blood serially collected before and after atezolizumab treatment, were subjected to TCR sequencing. Just over 28 patients had pretreatment blood TCR-seq, around 25 had at least one posttreatment blood collection, and around 25 had tumor TCR-seq. The study was an exploratory multi-omic analysis of somatic, immune and clinical correlates of response to PD-L1 blockade with atezolizumab in urothelial cancer. About 85% of the 29 patients were identified as males with urothelial cancer of bladder origin, and a prior smoking history was reported by 18 of 29 patients. Under ten patients achieved durable clinical benefit and 20 did not. In the same patients, pretreatment tumors underwent whole exome sequencing and RNA sequencing in addition to TCR sequencing. Blood samples gave median yields of roughly 150,000 T cells and 80,000 to 90,000 unique TCRs, along with a median clonality of around 0.08. Blood samples were analyzed at two time points: 3 weeks after treatment start (second dose) and 6 weeks after treatment start. Patients had an ECOG performance status of 0 or 1 and had received between 0 and 3 prior chemotherapy regimens. Durable clinical benefit meant progression-free survival longer than 6 months, and TCR features were also tested against progression-free and overall survival. General study outcomes and caveats: Greater expansion of tumor-associated TCR clones in peripheral blood 3 weeks after the start of treatment was observed in patients with durable benefit (n ≈ 20, p = 0.022). Because the sample size was small (n of about 27) and many of the analyses were exploratory, the results are meant to be hypothesis-generating. Improved progression-free and overall survival was associated with having pretreatment peripheral blood TCR clonality below the median.

Synthetic TCR analog templates were spiked into each PCR to estimate absolute template abundance from read counts. Using the immunoSEQ assay, TCRbeta CDR3 regions were amplified from genomic DNA with bias-controlled V and J gene primers. Sequencing of rearranged TCRbeta segments was done at approximately 20X coverage. Under the source paper's analysis protocol: Clustering was used to correct sequencing errors, and CDR3s were annotated against IMGT so that V, D and J genes could be assigned. Downstream analyses used only productive TCRbeta rearrangements and left out out-of-frame or stop-codon sequences. Clonality was computed as one minus Shannon entropy normalized by the log of the number of unique productive sequences. Clones differing between time points or between blood and tumor were identified using Fisher's exact test with Benjamini-Hochberg correction, with an adjusted p below 0.01 applied as the threshold. The table was pulled from immuneACCESS by TCRdb, which kept in-frame rearrangements only. Such tables lose some clones; where checked, under half of the loss comes from unresolved V genes, and the rest has no known cause. V and J calls and clone size are those listed in that table; D and trimming were worked out from the DNA. A total of about 90,000 clones appear in this sample, 85% to 95% of them only once. The top ten clones comprise approximately 9% of the sample.

A total of under 35 patients with locally advanced or metastatic urothelial carcinoma, treated at Memorial Sloan Kettering on a trial protocol, made up the cohort. Peripheral blood mononuclear cells were collected pretreatment and during treatment, at between 1 and 8 total time points per patient. The Qiagen DNeasy Blood extraction kit was used to purify genomic DNA from total PBMCs and tumor samples. PBMCs were collected pretreatment and during treatment and were isolated and stored as previously described. The sequence was obtained from a man aged 55 to 69 with urothelial cancer. Sequencing used PBMCs, obtained around atezolizumab (anti-PD-L1) treatment.

This receptor carries the CDR3 CASSRGQGSSHEQYF. The DNA is as follows: TGTGCCAGCAGTAGGGGACAGGGCTCCTCTCACGAGCAGTACTTC. The chain is assembled from TRBV27 and TRBJ2-7; TRBD1 aligns with 9 central bases. Counted from cysteine to phenylalanine, this CDR3 has 15 amino acids. CDR3 DNA only is kept here, 45 bases in frame from base 1. Taken from the germline V gene (reference sequence), the CDR1 and CDR2 loops are MNHEY and SMNVEV. At the junction V is shortened by 5 bases and J by 5 bases; bases outside the gene matches: 10.